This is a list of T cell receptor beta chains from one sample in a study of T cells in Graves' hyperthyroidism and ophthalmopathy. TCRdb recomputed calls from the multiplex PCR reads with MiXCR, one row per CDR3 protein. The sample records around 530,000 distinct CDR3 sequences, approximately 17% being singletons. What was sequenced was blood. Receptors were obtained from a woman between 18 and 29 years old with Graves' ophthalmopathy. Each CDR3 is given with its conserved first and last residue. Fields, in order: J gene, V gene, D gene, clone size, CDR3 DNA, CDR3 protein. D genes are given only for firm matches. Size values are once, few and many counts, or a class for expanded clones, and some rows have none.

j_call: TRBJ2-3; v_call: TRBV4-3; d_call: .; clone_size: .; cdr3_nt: TGCGCCAGCAGCCAAGGCCGTCTGGGGGGTAGCACAGATACGCAGTATTTT; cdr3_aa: CASSQGRLGGSTDTQYF
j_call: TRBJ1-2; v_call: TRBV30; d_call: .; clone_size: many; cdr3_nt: TGTGCCTGGAGTGTGTCGGACAAAGGTGGCTACACCTTC; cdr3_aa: CAWSVSDKGGYTF
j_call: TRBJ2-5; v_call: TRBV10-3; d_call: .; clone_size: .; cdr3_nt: TGTGCCATCAGATCAGCGGGAGAGACCCAGTACTTC; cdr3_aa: CAIRSAGETQYF
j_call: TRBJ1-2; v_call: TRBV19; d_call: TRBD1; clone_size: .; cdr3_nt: TGTGCCAGTAGTATGGATATCTGGACAGGGGGCTATGGCTACACCTTC; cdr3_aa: CASSMDIWTGGYGYTF
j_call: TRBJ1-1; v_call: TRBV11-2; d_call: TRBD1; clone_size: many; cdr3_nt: TGTGCCAGCAGCAGCCGACAGGGAGGCACTGAAGCTTTCTTT; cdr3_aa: CASSSRQGGTEAFF
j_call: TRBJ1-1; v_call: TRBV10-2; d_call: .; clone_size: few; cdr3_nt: TGCGCCAGCTCATGGGCTGCGAGCACTGAAGCTTTCTTT; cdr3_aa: CASSWAASTEAFF
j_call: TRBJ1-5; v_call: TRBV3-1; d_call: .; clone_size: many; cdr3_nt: TGTGCCAGCAGCAAGTCTCAGGGTCTGAATCAGCCCCAGCATTTT; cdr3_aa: CASSKSQGLNQPQHF
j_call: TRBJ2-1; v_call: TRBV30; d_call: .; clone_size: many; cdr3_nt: TGTGCCGGGTCAAGCTCCTACAATGAGCAGTTCTTC; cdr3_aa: CAGSSSYNEQFF
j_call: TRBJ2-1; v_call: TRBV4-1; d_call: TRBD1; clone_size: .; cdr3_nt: TGCGCCAGCAGCCAACCGGACAGGGGCGCTGAAGAGCAGTTCTTC; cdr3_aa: CASSQPDRGAEEQFF
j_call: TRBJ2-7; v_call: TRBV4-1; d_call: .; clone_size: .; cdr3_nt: TGCGCCAGCAGCCTAAGGATGGCCATAAGCGAGCAGTACTTC; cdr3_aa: CASSLRMAISEQYF
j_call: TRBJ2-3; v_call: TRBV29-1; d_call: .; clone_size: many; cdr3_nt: TGCAGCGTGGCGGTGTCTAGCACAGATACGCAGTATTTT; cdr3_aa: CSVAVSSTDTQYF
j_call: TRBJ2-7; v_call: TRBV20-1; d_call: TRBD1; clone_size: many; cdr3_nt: TGCAGTGCTAGAGATCAGGCCACAGGGGGGTACGAGCAGTACTTC; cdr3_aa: CSARDQATGGYEQYF
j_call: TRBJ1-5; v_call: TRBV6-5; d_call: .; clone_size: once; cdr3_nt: TGTGCCAGCAGTTACAGGTCGGCGGGCGAGCCCCAGCATTTT; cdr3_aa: CASSYRSAGEPQHF
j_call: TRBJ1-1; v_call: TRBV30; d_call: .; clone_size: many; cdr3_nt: TGTGCCTGGAGTGGGGAGAACACTGAAGCTTTCTTT; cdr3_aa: CAWSGENTEAFF
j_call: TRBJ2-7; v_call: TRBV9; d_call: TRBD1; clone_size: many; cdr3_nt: TGTGCCAGCAGCGTCGGGACAGGGACCTACGAGCAGTACTTC; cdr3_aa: CASSVGTGTYEQYF
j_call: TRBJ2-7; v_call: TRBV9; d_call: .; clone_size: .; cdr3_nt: TGTGCCAGCAGCTCCCGGGGCGAGCCGACCTACGAGCAGTACTTC; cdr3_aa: CASSSRGEPTYEQYF
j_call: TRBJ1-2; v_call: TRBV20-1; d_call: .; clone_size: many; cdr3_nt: TGCAGTGCTAGAGGACAATGGGGGATCGACTATGGCTACACCTTC; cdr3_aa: CSARGQWGIDYGYTF
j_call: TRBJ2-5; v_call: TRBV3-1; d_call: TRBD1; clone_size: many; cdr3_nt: TGTGCCAGCGGCGAGGTCGAGGGGGCAGGGGAGACCCAGTACTTC; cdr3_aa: CASGEVEGAGETQYF
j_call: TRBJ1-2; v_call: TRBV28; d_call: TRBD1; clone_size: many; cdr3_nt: TGTGCCAGCAGTCGCGGGGGTGGGGGACAGGGGAACTATGGCTACACCTTC; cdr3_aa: CASSRGGGGQGNYGYTF
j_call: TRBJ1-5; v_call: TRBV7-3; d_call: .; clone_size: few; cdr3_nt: TGTGCCAGCAGCTTGACGTTAGGTCAGCCCCAGCATTTT; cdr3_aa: CASSLTLGQPQHF
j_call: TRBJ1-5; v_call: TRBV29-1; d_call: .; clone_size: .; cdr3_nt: TGCAGCGTCGGGGGCGGTCAGCCCCAGCATTTT; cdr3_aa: CSVGGGQPQHF
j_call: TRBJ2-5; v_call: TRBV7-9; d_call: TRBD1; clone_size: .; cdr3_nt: TGTGCCAGCAGGTCGGGACAGGGACAGGGGACCCAGTACTTC; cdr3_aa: CASRSGQGQGTQYF
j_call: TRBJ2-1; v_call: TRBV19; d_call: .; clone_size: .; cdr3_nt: TGTGCCAGTAGTATAACCTCGACCAATGAGCAGTTCTTC; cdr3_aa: CASSITSTNEQFF
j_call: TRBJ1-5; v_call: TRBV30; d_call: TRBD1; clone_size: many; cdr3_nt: TGTGCCTGGAAGAAAGGGACAGGGGGCATTTTAAGCAATCAGCCCCAGCATTTT; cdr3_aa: CAWKKGTGGILSNQPQHF
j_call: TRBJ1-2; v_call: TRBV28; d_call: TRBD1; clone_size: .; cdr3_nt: TGTGCCAGCAGTATCGGACAGGGATTTAACTATGGCTACACCTTC; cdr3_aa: CASSIGQGFNYGYTF
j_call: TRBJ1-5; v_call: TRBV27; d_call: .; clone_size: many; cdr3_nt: TGTGCCAGCAGTTTAGAGGGAGGGGAGCAGCCCCAGCATTTT; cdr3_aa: CASSLEGGEQPQHF
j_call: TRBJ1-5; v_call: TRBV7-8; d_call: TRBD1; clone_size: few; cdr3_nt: TGTGCCAGCAGCCGACAGGGGGTGGGAAGCAATCAGCCCCAGCATTTT; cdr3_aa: CASSRQGVGSNQPQHF
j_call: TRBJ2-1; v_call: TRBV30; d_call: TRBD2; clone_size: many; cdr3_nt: TGTGCCCTTAGCGGGAGGGCCGACGATGAGCAGTTCTTC; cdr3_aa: CALSGRADDEQFF
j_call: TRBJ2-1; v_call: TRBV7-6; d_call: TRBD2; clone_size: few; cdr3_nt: TGTGCCAGCAGCTTCCTAGCGGGAAACTCCTACAATGAGCAGTTCTTC; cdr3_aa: CASSFLAGNSYNEQFF
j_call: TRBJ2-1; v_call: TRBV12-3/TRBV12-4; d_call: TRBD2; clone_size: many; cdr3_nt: TGTGCCAGCAGTTTTGGGGGGGATGAGCAGTTCTTC; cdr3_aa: CASSFGGDEQFF
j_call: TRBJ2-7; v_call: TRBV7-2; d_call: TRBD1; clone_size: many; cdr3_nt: TGTGCCAGCAGCTTGGGACAGGTCTCCTACGAGCAGTACTTC; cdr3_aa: CASSLGQVSYEQYF
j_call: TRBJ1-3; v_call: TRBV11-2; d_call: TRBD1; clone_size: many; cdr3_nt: TGTGCCAGCAGCTCCGGGACAGGGTCGTCCGGAAACACCATATATTTT; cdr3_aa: CASSSGTGSSGNTIYF
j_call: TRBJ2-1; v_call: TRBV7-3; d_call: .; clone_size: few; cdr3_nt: TGTGCCAGCAGCCCGACGGGACGGCTTGTAGGTAATGAGCAGTTCTTC; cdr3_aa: CASSPTGRLVGNEQFF
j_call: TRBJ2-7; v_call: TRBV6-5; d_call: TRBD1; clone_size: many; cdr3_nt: TGTGCCAGCAGTTACCCCCCGATTGGCGTAACAGGGGTGGCCTACGAGCAGTACTTC; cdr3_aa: CASSYPPIGVTGVAYEQYF
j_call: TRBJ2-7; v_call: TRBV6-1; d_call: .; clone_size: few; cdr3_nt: TGTGCCAGCAGTTATTTTGGAGGGTTGGCAACCTACGAGCAGTACTTC; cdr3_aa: CASSYFGGLATYEQYF